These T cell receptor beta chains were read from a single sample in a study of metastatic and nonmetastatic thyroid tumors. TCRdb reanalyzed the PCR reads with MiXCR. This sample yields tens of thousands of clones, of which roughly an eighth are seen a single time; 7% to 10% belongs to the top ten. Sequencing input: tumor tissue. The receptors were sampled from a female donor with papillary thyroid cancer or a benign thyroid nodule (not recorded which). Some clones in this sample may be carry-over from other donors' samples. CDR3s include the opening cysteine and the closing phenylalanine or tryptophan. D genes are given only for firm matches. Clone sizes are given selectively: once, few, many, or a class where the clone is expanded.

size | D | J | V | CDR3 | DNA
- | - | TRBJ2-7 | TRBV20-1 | CSARPTSGDCAYEQYF | TGCAGTGCTAGACCAACATCCGGGGACTGCGCCTACGAGCAGTACTTC
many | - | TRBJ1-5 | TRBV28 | CASSSGQHNQPQHF | TGTGCCAGCAGTTCCGGACAGCACAATCAGCCCCAGCATTTT
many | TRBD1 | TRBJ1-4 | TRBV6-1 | CAGRDREKEKLFF | TGTGCCGGACGGGACAGGGAGAAGGAAAAACTGTTTTTT
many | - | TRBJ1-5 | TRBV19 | CASSSIGREGQPQHF | TGTGCCAGTTCATCCATCGGACGCGAGGGCCAGCCCCAGCATTTT
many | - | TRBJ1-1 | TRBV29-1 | CSVEDSHQGIRAPLF | TGCAGCGTCGAGGATAGTCATCAGGGTATCCGGGCACCTCTCTTT
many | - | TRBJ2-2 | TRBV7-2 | CASSLAPGWSGLSTGELFF | TGTGCCAGCAGCTTAGCCCCAGGTTGGAGCGGCCTTTCCACCGGGGAGCTGTTTTTT
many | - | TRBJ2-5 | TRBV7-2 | CASSTRVLSWETQYF | TGTGCCAGCAGCACCAGGGTTTTGTCATGGGAGACCCAGTACTTC
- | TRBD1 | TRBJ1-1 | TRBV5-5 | CASSSGQVPGTEAFF | TGTGCCAGCAGCTCCGGACAGGTCCCAGGGACTGAAGCTTTCTTT
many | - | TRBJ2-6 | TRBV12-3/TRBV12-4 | CASRKTSSSGANVLTF | TGTGCCAGCCGAAAGACAAGCTCCTCTGGGGCCAACGTCCTGACTTTC
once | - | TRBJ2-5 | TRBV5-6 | CASSLVRGTQETQYF | TGTGCCAGCAGCTTGGTGCGTGGCACCCAGGAGACCCAGTACTTC
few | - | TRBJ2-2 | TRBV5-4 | CASSLWGDRELFF | TGTGCCAGCTCCCTTTGGGGCGACCGGGAGCTGTTTTTT
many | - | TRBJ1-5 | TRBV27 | CASSFRGQPQHF | TGTGCCAGCAGTTTTCGGGGTCAGCCCCAGCATTTT
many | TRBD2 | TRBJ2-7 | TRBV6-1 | CASSKSGGTYEQYF | TGTGCCAGCAGCAAGAGCGGGGGGACCTACGAGCAGTACTTC
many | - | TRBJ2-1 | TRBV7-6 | CASSPALTSELGGQFF | TGTGCCAGCAGCCCAGCTTTAACATCAGAACTTGGCGGGCAGTTCTTC
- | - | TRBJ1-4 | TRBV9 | CASSVGPVRGAEKLFF | TGTGCCAGCAGCGTAGGACCAGTCAGGGGCGCTGAAAAACTGTTTTTT
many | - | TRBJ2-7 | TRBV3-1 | CASSQDRAGSGEQYF | TGTGCCAGCAGCCAAGATCGGGCAGGGTCTGGCGAGCAGTACTTC
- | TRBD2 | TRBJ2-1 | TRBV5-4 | CASLNPSGKYNEQFF | TGTGCCAGCCTCAATCCTAGCGGGAAATACAATGAGCAGTTCTTC
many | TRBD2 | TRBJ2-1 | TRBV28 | CASSFTGLLNEQFF | TGTGCCAGCAGTTTCACGGGACTACTCAATGAGCAGTTCTTC
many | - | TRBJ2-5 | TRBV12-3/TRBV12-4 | CASSPAGAGETQYF | TGTGCCAGCAGTCCTGCTGGGGCGGGAGAGACCCAGTACTTC
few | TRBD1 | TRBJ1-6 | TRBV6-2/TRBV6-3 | CASSYLPGQRNSPLHF | TGTGCCAGCAGTTACCTCCCGGGACAGAGAAATTCACCCCTCCACTTT
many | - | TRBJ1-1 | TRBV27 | CASSPVGGTEAFF | TGTGCCAGCAGCCCAGTAGGGGGCACTGAAGCTTTCTTT
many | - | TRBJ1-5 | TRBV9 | CASSVATGRGPQHF | TGTGCCAGCAGCGTAGCTACAGGTAGGGGGCCCCAGCATTTT
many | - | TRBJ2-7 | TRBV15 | CATSPRLTRDEQYF | TGTGCCACCAGCCCACGACTTACGCGGGACGAGCAGTACTTC
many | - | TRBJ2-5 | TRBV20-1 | CSARARAYQETQYF | TGCAGTGCTAGAGCTCGCGCGTACCAAGAGACCCAGTACTTC
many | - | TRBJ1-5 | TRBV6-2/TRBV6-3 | CASNHPGVSNQPQHF | TGTGCCAGCAATCACCCAGGGGTTAGCAATCAGCCCCAGCATTTT
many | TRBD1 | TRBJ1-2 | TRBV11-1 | CASSLVRGNYQGAEIYGYTF | TGTGCCAGCAGCTTAGTGCGAGGGAATTACCAGGGGGCTGAAATCTATGGCTACACCTTC
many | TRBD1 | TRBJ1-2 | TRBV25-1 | CASSEPGQGAGGYTF | TGTGCCAGCAGTGAACCGGGACAGGGGGCCGGCGGCTACACCTTC
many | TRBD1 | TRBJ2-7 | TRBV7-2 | CASRDNRGAYEQYF | TGTGCCAGCAGAGATAACAGGGGGGCCTACGAGCAGTACTTC
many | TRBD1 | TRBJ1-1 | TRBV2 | CASVWDSEAFF | TGTGCCAGCGTTTGGGACAGTGAAGCTTTCTTT